The T cell receptor beta chain described here comes from a study of shared clonotypes between healthy human individuals. Per the germline V gene, CDR1 is SGHDT and CDR2 is YYEEEE. V was pared by 0 bases and J by 8 bases, with 7 bases of the junction left unmatched. The CDR3 consists of 14 residues. Only in-frame clones appear in the TCRdb table, and some are missing; sequencing was by immunoSEQ multiplex PCR. In the table there are roughly 2.2 million clones, around 92% of which are singletons. The chain employs TRBV5-6 and TRBJ1-2, with TRBD1 identical over 7 bases. This TCR derives from a young man in good health. Some clones in this sample may be carry-over from other donors' samples. The source material was naive CD4+ T cells from PBMCs. Subset meaning: CD45RA+ positively selected. CDR3 sequence (DNA): TGTGCCAGCAGCTTGGACAGGGGTGGACCGGGCTACACCTTC. This sequence encodes CASSLDRGGPGYTF.